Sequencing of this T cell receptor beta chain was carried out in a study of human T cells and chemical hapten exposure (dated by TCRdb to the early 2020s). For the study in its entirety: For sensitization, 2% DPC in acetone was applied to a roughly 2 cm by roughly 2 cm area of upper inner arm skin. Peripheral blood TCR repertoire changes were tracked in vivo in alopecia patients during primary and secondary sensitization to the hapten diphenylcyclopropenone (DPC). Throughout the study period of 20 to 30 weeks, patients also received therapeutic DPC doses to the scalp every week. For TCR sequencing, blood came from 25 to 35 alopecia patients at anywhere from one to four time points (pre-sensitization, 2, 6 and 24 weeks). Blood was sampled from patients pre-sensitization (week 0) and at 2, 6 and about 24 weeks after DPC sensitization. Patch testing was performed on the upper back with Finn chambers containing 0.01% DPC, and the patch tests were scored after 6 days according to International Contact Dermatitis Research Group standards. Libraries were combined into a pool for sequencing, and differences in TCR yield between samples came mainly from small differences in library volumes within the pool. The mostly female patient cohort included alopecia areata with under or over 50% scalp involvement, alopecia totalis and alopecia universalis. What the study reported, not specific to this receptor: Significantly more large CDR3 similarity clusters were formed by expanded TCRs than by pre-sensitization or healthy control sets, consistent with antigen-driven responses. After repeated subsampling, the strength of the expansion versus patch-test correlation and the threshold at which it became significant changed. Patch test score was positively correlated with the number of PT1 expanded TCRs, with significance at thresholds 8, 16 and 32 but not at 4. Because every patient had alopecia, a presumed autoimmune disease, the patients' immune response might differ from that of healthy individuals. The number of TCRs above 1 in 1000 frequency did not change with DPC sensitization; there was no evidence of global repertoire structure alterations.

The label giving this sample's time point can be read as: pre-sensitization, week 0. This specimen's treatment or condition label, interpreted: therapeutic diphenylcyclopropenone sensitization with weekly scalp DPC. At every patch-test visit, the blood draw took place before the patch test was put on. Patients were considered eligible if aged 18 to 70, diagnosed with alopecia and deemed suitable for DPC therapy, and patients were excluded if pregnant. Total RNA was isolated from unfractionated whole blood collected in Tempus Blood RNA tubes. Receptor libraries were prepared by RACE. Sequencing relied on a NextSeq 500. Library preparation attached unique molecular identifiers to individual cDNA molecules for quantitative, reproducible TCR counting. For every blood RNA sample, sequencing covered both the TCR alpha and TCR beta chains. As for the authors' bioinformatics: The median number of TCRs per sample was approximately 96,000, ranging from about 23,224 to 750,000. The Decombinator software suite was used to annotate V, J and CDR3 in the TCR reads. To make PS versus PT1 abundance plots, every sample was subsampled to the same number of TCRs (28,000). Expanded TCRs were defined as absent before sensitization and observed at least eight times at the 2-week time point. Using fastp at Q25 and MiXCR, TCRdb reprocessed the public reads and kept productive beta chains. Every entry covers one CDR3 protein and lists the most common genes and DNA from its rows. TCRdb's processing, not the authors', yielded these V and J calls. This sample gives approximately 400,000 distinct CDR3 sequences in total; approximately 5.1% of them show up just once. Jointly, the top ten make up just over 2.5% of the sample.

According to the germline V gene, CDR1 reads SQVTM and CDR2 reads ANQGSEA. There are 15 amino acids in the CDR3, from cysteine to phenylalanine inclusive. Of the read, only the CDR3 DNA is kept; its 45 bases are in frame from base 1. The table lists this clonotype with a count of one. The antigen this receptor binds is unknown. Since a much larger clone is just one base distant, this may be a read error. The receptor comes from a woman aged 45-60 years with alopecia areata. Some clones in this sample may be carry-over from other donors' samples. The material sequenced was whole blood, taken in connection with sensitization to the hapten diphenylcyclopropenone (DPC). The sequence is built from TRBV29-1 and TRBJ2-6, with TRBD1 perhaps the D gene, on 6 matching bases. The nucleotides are TGCAGCGCCTGGGACACCGACTCTGGGGCCGACGTCCTGACTTTC. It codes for CSAWDTDSGADVLTF.